The 8 T cell receptor beta chains reported below all come from one sample, sequenced in a study of blood T cell repertoires in COVID-19. Here immunoSEQ multiplex PCR was the method, and the copy in TCRdb shows in-frame clones only, minus some. The profile shows 250,000 to 300,000 clones, 86% of them singletons. The sequenced sample consisted of peripheral blood. The receptors here all came from a woman aged 70-85 years with COVID-19, enrolled during active disease.

The V call is TRBV5-6, the J call TRBJ1-6; TRBD1 agrees at 9 bases. The germline V gene has CDR1 SGHDT and CDR2 YYEEEE. The CDR3 spans 15 residues. With V trimmed by 4 bases and J by 7 bases, 6 bases remained unmatched. CDR3 loop: CASSQGQGRNSPLHF. For the CDR3, the DNA is TGTGCCAGCAGCCAAGGACAGGGGAGGAATTCACCCCTCCACTTT.

The V and J genes are TRBV28 and TRBJ1-5; D gene unclear. V lost 4 bases, J lost 2 bases, and 9 bases lay in between. Germline CDR1 and CDR2: MDHEN and SYDVKM. The length of the CDR3 is 14 residues. Here the CDR3 DNA reads TGTGCCAGCAGTTCGGGGTTGGGCAATCAGCCCCAGCATTTT. It translates to CASSSGLGNQPQHF.

The rearrangement uses TRBV19 and TRBJ1-5, with D maybe TRBD1 (5 bases). The V end lost 3 bases, the J end lost 5 bases, and 17 bases lay between the germline ends. The germline gives CDR1 LNHDA, CDR2 SQIVND (reference sequence). The CDR3 totals 16 residues. This chain's CDR3 is CASSIPRGLGDQPQHF. The DNA of the CDR3 is TGTGCCAGTAGTATTCCTCGGGGGTTGGGTGATCAGCCCCAGCATTTT.

The CDR3 is CASTTDRATPTQYF. CDR3 coding DNA: TGTGCCAGCACCACGGACAGGGCCACTCCTACGCAGTATTTT. The chain uses TRBV27 and TRBJ2-3; 8 nucleotides match TRBD1. The CDR3 is 14 residues long. Germline CDR1 is MNHEY and CDR2 is SMNVEV (reference sequence). V shed 7 bases and J 8 bases; nucleotides not matched to a gene: 11.

This rearrangement joins TRBV24-1 to TRBJ2-5; TRBD1 matches at 8 bases. This CDR3 has 17 residues. The germline CDR1 and CDR2 sequences are KGHDR and SFDVKD. V trimming: 1 base; J trimming: 3 bases; junction bases outside the gene matches: 9. The CDR3 region is CATSDFSRDRLKETQYF. CDR3 DNA sequence: TGTGCCACCAGTGATTTTTCCCGGGACAGGTTGAAAGAGACCCAGTACTTC.

This chain uses TRBV4-3 with TRBJ1-2, with a weak D call TRBD1 (5 bases). The CDR3 loop spans 15 amino acids. Trimming took 4 bases from V and 10 from J, leaving 22 bases between them. Germline V lookup: CDR1 LGHNA, CDR2 YSLEER. In DNA form, the CDR3 reads TGCGCCAGCAGCCCGTCGAAGGCAGCCGGACACCTCTACACCTTC. It yields the protein CASSPSKAAGHLYTF.

This clone came up once. The gene calls are TRBV4-3 and TRBJ2-2, with 10 bases matching TRBD1. Germline V gene data show CDR1 as LGHNA and CDR2 as YSLEER. The CDR3 length is 17 residues. V shed 0 bases and J 8 bases; nucleotides not matched to a gene: 9. The CDR3 loop is CASSQDPRQGASGELFF. The CDR3 DNA reads as TGCGCCAGCAGCCAAGATCCGAGACAGGGGGCATCGGGGGAGCTGTTTTTT.

The chain links TRBV14 to TRBJ2-7, with TRBD1 matching 9 bases. V shed 3 bases, J shed 7 bases, and the junction held 13 bases outside the gene matches. CDR3 length: 16 amino acids. Germline V gene sequence: CDR1 SGHDN, CDR2 FVKESK. The CDR3, as DNA: TGTGCCAGCAGCCAGGGGGCCGGACAGGGGCAGTGGGAGCAGTACTTC. It translates to CASSQGAGQGQWEQYF.